This T cell receptor (beta chain) was recorded in a study of graft-versus-host responses after intestinal transplantation (dated by TCRdb to the early 2020s). Study-wide context: The transplants that recipients received were multivisceral, liver-intestinal, or isolated intestinal. Every recipient was given anti-thymocyte globulin induction, then maintenance tacrolimus and steroids for roughly 3 years. After intestinal transplantation, graft-versus-host and host-versus-graft alloreactive T cell clones in the graft, circulation and bone marrow were tracked using bulk TCR-beta CDR3 sequencing. To identify alloreactive clones, pre-transplant mixed lymphocyte reaction products were sequenced and then compared with unstimulated pre-transplant donor and recipient T cells. A cohort of fewer than 25 intestinal transplant recipients, including one retransplant, was enrolled, and a few patients lacking pretransplant specimens were excluded. Donor T cell macrochimerism was defined as a peak of at least 4% donor T cells among recipient peripheral blood mononuclear cells. Rather than going through the commercial service, samples from a few later patients were sequenced in-house on an Illumina MiSeq and processed with MiXCR. What the authors observed across the whole study: The relatively low number and heterogeneity of intestinal transplant patients limited the conclusions. High GvH to HvG T cell clonal ratios were observed in the allografts of patients with donor T cell macrochimerism. Peak levels of circulating GvH clones were associated with declines in HvG clones early after transplant. GvH clones turned up in recipient bone marrow, with some appearing earlier in ileal mucosa or blood, a pattern consistent with an intestinal mucosal origin.

According to the study, the label for this sample's time point signals: cells obtained before transplantation from donor or recipient. CD3+CD4+ and CD3+CD8+ populations were FACS-sorted from unstimulated pre-transplant donor and recipient cells taken from spleen or lymph nodes. The library relied on the immunoSEQ multiplex PCR assay. For most patients, genomic DNA was isolated using the Qiagen DNeasy Blood and Tissue Kit and was shipped frozen to Adaptive Biotechnologies for TCR sequencing. For most patients, genomic DNA was subjected to high-throughput TCR-beta CDR3 sequencing by Adaptive Biotechnologies. The authors' analysis ran thus. Adaptive's ImmunoSEQ software supplied the TCR sequencing data for 18 patients, while MiXCR and VDJtools were used to process a few other patients. To correct CD4 versus CD8 sorting errors, sequences present in both subsets at a frequency ratio below 5:1 were removed. CDR3 nucleotide sequences shared by donor and recipient were removed because the origin of these sequences could not be assigned. To be classed as alloreactive, a clone needed at least 2-fold expansion over unstimulated cells and a minimum CFSE-low frequency of 0.002% (template counts) or 0.001% (read counts). Clones detected in sequenced pre-transplant spleen, lymph node, or MLR CFSE-low populations of the donor or recipient were defined as mappable. Cumulative frequency of alloreactive clones was calculated as a percentage of all sequences weighted by copy number. Sourced from immuneACCESS, this table was stored by TCRdb with only in-frame sequences that have V and J called. A share of the clones is absent; for the studies checked, an unresolved V gene accounts for under half, and the remainder has no known explanation. Clonal size and the V and J genes are those of that table, whereas D and trimming came from the DNA. The sample includes some 95,000 clones, with around 90% observed a single time. The ten largest clones take up over 0.4% of the sample.

At the junction V is shortened by 5 bases and J by 4 bases; bases outside the gene matches: 12. The CDR3 contains 18 residues, cysteine and phenylalanine counted. Only CDR3 DNA is held: 54 bases, read in frame from base 1. CDR1 and CDR2 (MGHRA, YSYEKL) derive from the germline V gene. A remark on this clone: Its recognized antigen is unknown. No much larger clonotype is one base removed from it; base qualities were not supplied.

Recombination linked TRBV4-1 to TRBJ2-5, and TRBD2 matches 14 of the central bases. The sample here was unstimulated CD8+ T cells sorted from spleen or lymph node cells, taken before intestinal transplant. The source is a human donor who received an intestinal transplant. For the CDR3, the sequence is CASSWETSGGALGETQYF. Read as DNA, the sequence is TGCGCCAGCAGCTGGGAGACTAGCGGGGGGGCTTTGGGAGAGACCCAGTACTTC.